This T cell receptor (beta chain) is drawn from a study of blood T cells in healthy people across ages. Study in general: Capture by template switching was about one barcoded beta molecule per two T cells.

In this sample, this clonotype turned up a few times. A second PCR, run for about 7 to 11 cycles, used a sample-barcoded 5' primer plus a J-beta primer mix. A template-switch adaptor with 12 random nucleotides tagged each cDNA molecule. TCRdb re-called the 5' RACE reads with MiXCR, one entry per CDR3 protein. The data hold approximately 820,000 distinct CDR3 sequences, with under 45% observed a single time. Caucasian individuals from Russia who were healthy and aged about 6 to 90 acted as donors. The receptor was isolated from a man aged 55 to 70 in good health. Input material: blood.

CDR3 loop: CASSEGHKSSYNSPLHF. DNA for the CDR3: TGCGCCAGCAGTGAGGGACACAAGAGCTCCTATAATTCACCCCTCCACTTT. V usage is TRBV10-2 and J usage is TRBJ1-6; D is possibly TRBD1 (5 bases). CDR3 size: 17 residues. Trimming removed 2 bases at V and 0 bases at J, with 11 bases between. The germline V gene has CDR1 WSHSY and CDR2 SAAADI.